The 28 T cell receptor beta chains below all came from one sample that was sequenced in a study of glioma-infiltrating T cells. Amplification of TCR alpha and beta CDR3 regions from RNA used iRepertoire nested multiplex PCR. TCRdb ran MiXCR on the multiplex PCR reads and lists one entry per CDR3 protein. The table shows approximately 88,000 distinct CDR3 sequences, with less than 30% occurring only once. Sequenced: glioma tissue, nonneoplastic brain tissue, or PBMCs (not recorded which). Source of these receptors: a human donor with low-grade glioma or glioblastoma, undergoing nonglioma brain surgery, or in good health (not recorded which).

This clonotype was picked up a small number of times. This chain uses TRBV29-1 with TRBJ1-2, with a weak D call TRBD1 (5 bases). Per the germline V gene, CDR1 is SQVTM and CDR2 is ANQGSEA. This CDR3 has 13 residues. Trimming pared 3 bases from V and 4 bases from J, leaving 12 bases between. CDR3 residues: CSVELRASYGYTF. CDR3 in DNA: TGCAGCGTTGAGCTCAGGGCGAGCTATGGCTACACCTTC.

Ten or more counts support this clonotype. CDR3 nucleotide sequence: TGTGCCAGCAGTGAAGCCCGCAGCAGAACTAATCAGCCCCAGCATTTT. This codes for CASSEARSRTNQPQHF. The chain recombines TRBV6-1 with TRBJ1-5, with no clear D. Germline lookup yields CDR1 MNHNS and CDR2 SASEGT. CDR3 length: 16 residues. Trimming stripped 0 bases from V and 4 bases from J, with 13 bases between.

This clonotype appeared a few times. J is TRBJ2-7 and V is TRBV3-1; D gene ambiguous. Trimming took off 4 bases at V and 1 base at J, with 14 bases between the two ends. The CDR3 sequence is 15 residues long. The germline V gene encodes CDR1 LGHDT and CDR2 YNNKEL (reference sequence). The CDR3 DNA follows: TGTGCCAGCAGCCGAAAACAATTGACGTCCTACGAGCAGTACTTC. This sequence encodes CASSRKQLTSYEQYF.

This clonotype was observed many times. This rearrangement joins TRBV18 to TRBJ2-5; D is undetermined. The CDR3 has 13 amino acids. Germline V gene data show CDR1 as KGHSH and CDR2 as LQKENI. V gave up 4 bases and J gave up 3 bases, with 9 bases separating them. CDR3 region: CASSLHPKETQYF. As DNA, the CDR3 is TGTGCCAGCTCACTTCATCCTAAAGAGACCCAGTACTTC.

This clonotype occurred many times. The chain has TRBV20-1 and TRBJ2-1; D possibly corresponds to TRBD2 (5 bases). Germline CDR1 is DFQATT and CDR2 is SNEGSKA (reference sequence). CDR3 size: 14 residues. V was clipped by 1 base and J by 1 base, with 8 bases between them. CDR3 sequence: CSARVPGSYNEQFF. The CDR3 DNA reads TGCAGTGCTAGAGTCCCGGGATCCTACAATGAGCAGTTCTTC.

This chain joins TRBV3-1 and TRBJ1-1; D is uncertain. The germline V gene encodes CDR1 LGHDT and CDR2 YNNKEL (reference sequence). The CDR3 totals 13 residues. Trimming removed 0 bases at V and 3 bases at J, with 5 bases between. The CDR3 DNA follows: TGTGCCAGCAGCCAAGATGGCGACACTGAAGCTTTCTTT. This codes for CASSQDGDTEAFF. Filled out from reference TRBV3-1 and TRBJ1-1, the complete variable domain reads DTAVSQTPKYLVTQMGNDKSIKCEQNLGHDTMYWYKQDSKKFLKIMFSYNNKELIINETVPNRFSPKSPDKAHLNLHINSLELGDSAVYFCASSQDGDTEAFFGQGTRLTVV.

Comment on this clonotype: Possible read error: a much larger clone is one base away. The rearrangement links TRBV10-2 to TRBJ2-3, with 8 bases lining up with TRBD2. Trimming cost V 2 bases and J 7 bases; bases outside gene matches: 14. Looked up from germline, CDR1 is WSHSY and CDR2 is SAAADI. The CDR3 has 17 residues. CDR3 loop: CASSEGSRGGSGNTQYF. Written as DNA, the CDR3 is TGCGCCAGCAGTGAGGGTAGTCGGGGGGGATCGGGAAATACGCAGTATTTT.

This clonotype was seen at least ten times. This may be a read error, as it is one base from a much larger clone. This chain joins TRBV3-1 and TRBJ2-1; D is undetermined. Trimming stripped 1 base from V and 0 bases from J, with 7 bases between. This CDR3 has 15 amino acids. The germline gives CDR1 LGHDT, CDR2 YNNKEL (reference sequence). CDR3 loop: CASSQVQSSYNEQFF. Written as DNA, the CDR3 is TGTGCCAGCAGCCAAGTCCAGAGCTCCTACAATGAGCAGTTCTTC.

The rearrangement uses TRBV3-1 and TRBJ2-7; TRBD1 might be the D (5 bases). With 7 bases removed from V and 5 bases from J, the gap between germline ends came to 15 bases. The CDR3 is 13 residues long. Germline CDR1 is LGHDT and CDR2 is YNNKEL (reference sequence). In nucleotides, the CDR3 is TGTGCCAGCAAAGGTCAGGGTAACAACGAGCAGTACTTC. It yields the protein CASKGQGNNEQYF.

This clonotype was seen a handful of times. The chain uses TRBV19 and TRBJ1-1; the D is unclear. With 4 bases removed from V and 9 bases from J, the gap between germline ends came to 12 bases. The CDR3 runs 12 residues. The germline V gene has CDR1 LNHDA and CDR2 SQIVND (reference sequence). CDR3 protein: CASSTRPGKAFF. The CDR3 bases are TGTGCCAGTAGTACTCGGCCGGGGAAAGCTTTCTTT.

Note on this clonotype: At one boundary the junction diverges from the germline segment, which might be a read error. The chain employs TRBV19 and TRBJ1-3; no definite D call. Per the germline V gene, CDR1 is LNHDA and CDR2 is SQIVND (reference sequence). The CDR3 spans 14 residues. This chain's CDR3 is CASSNLPVGNTTYF. DNA for the CDR3: TGTGCCAGTAGTAATCTTCCGGTCGGGAACACCACATATTTT. The whole variable domain, remainder taken from reference TRBV19 and TRBJ1-3, is DGGITQSPKYLFRKEGQNVTLSCEQNLNHDAMYWYRQDPGQGLRLIYYSQIVNDFQKGDIAEGYSVSREKKESFPLTVTSAQKNPTAFYLCASSNLPVGNTTYFGEGSWLTVV.

In this sample, this clonotype turned up a few times. V usage is TRBV3-1 and J usage is TRBJ2-2; D is unresolved. This CDR3 has 16 amino acids. V lost 2 bases and J lost 5, with 15 bases in between. Germline values: CDR1 LGHDT, CDR2 YNNKEL (reference sequence). CDR3 loop: CASSQLSARRTGELFF. The CDR3 coding sequence is TGTGCCAGCAGCCAACTAAGTGCCAGACGGACCGGGGAGCTGTTTTTT.

The sample holds a few counts of this clonotype. The V call is TRBV7-2, the J call TRBJ2-7, with a weak D call TRBD2 (6 bases). The germline V and J ends were trimmed by 1 base and 6 bases, with 16 bases remaining between them. CDR1 is SGHTA and CDR2 is FQGNSA in the germline V gene. This CDR3 comprises 15 residues. CDR3 in DNA: TGTGCCAGCAGCTTAGTAGCGGTCGTCGGAATCGAGCAGTACTTC. It codes for CASSLVAVVGIEQYF.

This clonotype was found many times. The V call is TRBV18, the J call TRBJ2-1; D may be TRBD2 (6 bases). This CDR3 region has 15 residues. The V gene's germline CDR1 is KGHSH and CDR2 LQKENI. Trimming shortened V by 3 bases and J by 7 bases, and 16 bases separated the two germline ends. The CDR3 here is CASSPRDGGWNEQFF. DNA for the CDR3: TGTGCCAGCTCACCCAGGGACGGGGGTTGGAATGAGCAGTTCTTC.

In its sample, this clonotype was seen many times. The gene calls are TRBV18 and TRBJ2-3, with 10 bases aligning to TRBD2. Germline assignment: CDR1 KGHSH and CDR2 LQKENI. V was pared by 5 bases and J by 6 bases, with 5 bases of the junction left unmatched. The CDR3 extends over 14 amino acids. This chain's CDR3 is CASSWTSGADTQYF. The DNA of the CDR3 is TGTGCCAGCTCATGGACTAGCGGAGCTGATACGCAGTATTTT. The whole variable domain, filled in from reference TRBV18 and TRBJ2-3, reads NAGVMQNPRHLVRRRGQEARLRCSPMKGHSHVYWYRQLPEEGLKFMVYLQKENIIDESGMPKERFSAEFPKEGPSILRIQQVVRGDSAAYFCASSWTSGADTQYFGPGTRLTVL.

This clonotype was detected many times. The rearrangement links TRBV7-2 to TRBJ2-1, with D possibly matching TRBD2 (6 bases). V was pared by 5 bases and J by 0 bases, with 14 bases between. CDR1 and CDR2 (germline): SGHTA, FQGNSA. This CDR3 comprises 16 residues. CDR3 bases: TGTGCCAGCAGCACGCGGGGATCTAGCTCCTACAATGAGCAGTTCTTC. It translates to CASSTRGSSSYNEQFF.

This clonotype was detected ten times or more. The rearrangement uses TRBV6-1 and TRBJ2-3; no clear D gene. V was shortened by 0 bases and J by 0 bases, with 10 bases between the two germline ends. The CDR3 length is 16 residues. Germline loops: CDR1 MNHNS, CDR2 SASEGT. The CDR3 DNA follows: TGTGCCAGCAGTGAAGCGCAAGTAGCTAGCACAGATACGCAGTATTTT. This gives the protein CASSEAQVASTDTQYF.

This clonotype was seen at least ten times. The V call is TRBV19, the J call TRBJ2-7, with 8 bases lining up with TRBD2. Germline lookup yields CDR1 LNHDA and CDR2 SQIVND (reference sequence). The ends lost 5 bases at V and 3 bases at J; junction bases unmatched: 12. There are 16 residues in the CDR3. CDR3 DNA: TGTGCCAGTAGTCCGCGGCGGGCGGGAGGAAGCTACGAGCAGTACTTC. It yields the protein CASSPRRAGGSYEQYF.

At least ten counts were recorded for this clonotype. The chain couples TRBV2 to TRBJ2-1; either TRBD1 or TRBD2 may supply D (5 bases each). Trimming stripped 3 bases from V and 3 bases from J, with 9 bases between. Looked up from germline, CDR1 is SNHLY and CDR2 is FYNNEI. The CDR3 extends over 14 amino acids. The CDR3 is CASSETDYYNEQFF. The CDR3 coding sequence is TGTGCCAGCAGTGAGACAGACTACTACAATGAGCAGTTCTTC.

The chain employs TRBV29-1 and TRBJ1-2; D unclear. The germline V and J ends were trimmed by 4 bases and 2 bases, with 8 bases remaining between them. In germline, CDR1 is SQVTM, CDR2 ANQGSEA. This CDR3 is built from 12 residues. CDR3 region: CSVVWANYGYTF. Written as DNA, the CDR3 is TGCAGCGTTGTCTGGGCCAACTATGGCTACACCTTC.

There are many counts of this clonotype. The chain carries TRBV7-7 and TRBJ2-1; 9 bases fit TRBD2. Losses at the gene ends were 1 base for V and 7 bases for J; bases not matched to a gene: 5. The CDR3 extends over 15 amino acids. CDR1 is SSHAT, CDR2 FNYEAQ, per germline (reference sequence). Written as DNA, the CDR3 is TGTGCCAGCAGCTTAGGGGTAGCGGGAGTGAATGAGCAGTTCTTC. Its protein product is CASSLGVAGVNEQFF.

This clonotype was observed many times. The chain carries TRBV6-1 and TRBJ2-3; D gene unclear. CDR3 length equals 15 residues. Trimming pared 6 bases from V and 7 bases from J, leaving 20 bases between. Germline CDR1 is MNHNS and CDR2 is SASEGT. CDR3 protein: CASSAGSSPVYTQYF. CDR3 bases: TGTGCCAGCAGCGCCGGGTCATCCCCTGTGTATACGCAGTATTTT.

This clonotype was counted a few times. One base away lies a much larger clone, so this may be a sequencing read error. This sequence joins TRBV7-2 and TRBJ1-1, with a possible D match to TRBD1 (5 bases). CDR1 is SGHTA, CDR2 FQGNSA, per germline. The CDR3 consists of 16 residues. The CDR3, as DNA: TGTGCCAGCCGCTTAGCCTCGGGATTAGGGGTAACTGAAGCTTTCTTT. Its protein product is CASRLASGLGVTEAFF.

This clonotype was seen only once. A much larger clone differs from this one at a single base, so this may be a read error. V is TRBV14 and J is TRBJ2-5; TRBD1 or TRBD2 may be the D gene (5 bases each). In germline, CDR1 is SGHDN, CDR2 FVKESK. The CDR3 has 16 amino acids. CDR3 nucleotide sequence: TGTGCCAGCAGCCAAGAGGGGGTACAGCCCCAAGAGATCCAGTACTTC. Its protein product is CASSQEGVQPQEIQYF.

There are many counts of this clonotype. The chain links TRBV6-2 or TRBV6-3 to TRBJ2-1; 8 positions match TRBD2. Germline V gene lookup returns CDR1 MNHEY and CDR2 SVGEGT. The CDR3 is made up of 15 amino acids. With 2 bases clipped from V and 0 bases from J, the junction kept 0 bases outside the gene matches. This CDR3 reads CASSYLAGSYNEQFF. CDR3 coding DNA: TGTGCCAGCAGTTACCTAGCGGGCTCCTACAATGAGCAGTTCTTC.

This clonotype was seen just once. The chain joins TRBV5-1 to TRBJ1-1, with 9 bases identical to TRBD1. The CDR3 has 16 amino acids. The V and J ends lost 4 bases and 7 bases, in that order; junction bases with no gene match: 14. Germline lookup yields CDR1 SGHRS and CDR2 YFSETQ. The CDR3 DNA follows: TGCGCCAGCAGCGCCTCCGGGACAGGGTCCACTGTTGAAGCTTTCTTT. It translates to CASSASGTGSTVEAFF.

This chain connects TRBV20-1 to TRBJ2-5; D may be TRBD2 (7 bases). Germline V gene lookup returns CDR1 DFQATT and CDR2 SNEGSKA (reference sequence). The CDR3 has 14 amino acids. Trimming stripped 5 bases from V and 4 bases from J, with 17 bases between. The CDR3 DNA is TGCAGTGCTGCGAGGGGGGGAGGCACAGAGACCCAGTACTTC. This codes for CSAARGGGTETQYF.

This chain connects TRBV28 to TRBJ2-7; D is possibly TRBD1 (5 bases). V lost 4 bases and J lost 3, with 19 bases in between. Germline CDR1 and CDR2: MDHEN and SYDVKM. The length of the CDR3 is 16 residues. The CDR3 sequence is CASSSPRGLSHYEQYF. In nucleotides, the CDR3 is TGTGCCAGCAGTTCCCCAAGGGGTCTTAGCCACTACGAGCAGTACTTC.